This TCR beta chain was identified during a study of vaccination effects on CD4 cells after COVID-19. Overall study findings and caveats: There was only 1 of 255 vaccine-induced clones in healthy vaccinees that cross-reacted with common cold coronaviruses. Few convalescent patients were studied, and early post-infection samples were lacking. At late timepoints after vaccination, vaccine- and infection-induced clones shrank markedly.

The V segment lost 4 bases and the J segment 8 bases; nucleotides outside the gene matches: 4. The CDR3 is made up of 12 amino acids. About this clone itself: The antigen is undetermined.

Produced via immunoSEQ multiplex PCR; TCRdb's table is partial and in-frame only. The data show around 24,000 clones, more than 80% seen once. Expansion with viral peptide pools was applied to antigen-specific CD4+ T cells by the ViraFEST assay prior to sequencing. Cultured cells yielded isolated CD4+ T cells after roughly 11 days. Two-dose BNT162b2 or mRNA-1273 vaccination was given to participants. Days 3 and 7 were when half the medium was replaced with IL-2 medium. The sample consisted of CD4+ T cells from PBMCs cultured with SARS-CoV-2 spike peptides, taken after COVID-19 vaccination. The V call is TRBV12-3 or TRBV12-4, the J call TRBJ1-1, with 7 bases lining up with TRBD1. The source of this sequence is a human donor who received a COVID-19 vaccine. Some clones in this sample may be carry-over from other donors' samples. CDR3 sequence: CASSSQGEEAFF. CDR3 coding DNA: TGTGCCAGCAGTTCGCAGGGGGAAGAAGCTTTCTTT.